These T cell receptor beta chains were read from a single sample in a study of blood T cell repertoires in COVID-19. Sequencing used immunoSEQ multiplex PCR; TCRdb keeps in-frame clones, though not all of them. The sample gives about 140,000 clones, 82% of which show up once; less than 5% is in the top ten. Sequencing was performed on peripheral blood. Receptors originate from an elderly woman with acute or convalescent COVID-19. Each CDR3 is given with its conserved first and last residue. D genes are given only for firm matches. Clone size is not always given. Where it is, it says once, few, many or a class for expanded clones.

cdr3_nt: TGTGCCAGCAGCCGTTTAAGGTCGTTGGAGGGCTACACCTTC; cdr3_aa: CASSRLRSLEGYTF; j_call: TRBJ1-2; clone_size: -; v_call: TRBV6-5; d_call: -
cdr3_nt: TGTGCCAGTAGTAGTCCGACAGGGGGCTTTAGCAATCAGCCCCAGCATTTT; cdr3_aa: CASSSPTGGFSNQPQHF; j_call: TRBJ1-5; clone_size: -; v_call: TRBV19; d_call: TRBD1
cdr3_nt: TGTGCCAGCAGCTTATGGGGGGAGACAGCCAGTCGAGCTTTCTTT; cdr3_aa: CASSLWGETASRAFF; j_call: TRBJ1-1; clone_size: -; v_call: TRBV7-8; d_call: -
cdr3_nt: TGTGCCAGCAGCTCGGACAGGGCGTACTATGGCTACACCTTC; cdr3_aa: CASSSDRAYYGYTF; j_call: TRBJ1-2; clone_size: -; v_call: TRBV7-2; d_call: TRBD1
cdr3_nt: TGTGCCTGGAGTCTAGCGGGAGGGACCTACGAGCAGTACTTC; cdr3_aa: CAWSLAGGTYEQYF; j_call: TRBJ2-7; clone_size: few; v_call: TRBV30; d_call: TRBD2
cdr3_nt: TGTGCCAGTAGTCAAAGACAGGGGTACAACACCGGGGAGCTGTTTTTT; cdr3_aa: CASSQRQGYNTGELFF; j_call: TRBJ2-2; clone_size: -; v_call: TRBV19; d_call: TRBD1
cdr3_nt: TGTGCCAGCAGCTCCCTCGGGGAGAAAAACATTCAGTACTTC; cdr3_aa: CASSSLGEKNIQYF; j_call: TRBJ2-4; clone_size: -; v_call: TRBV3-1/TRBV3-2; d_call: -
cdr3_nt: TGTGCCAGCAGTTCTCCGGGACAGCCCCAGCATTTT; cdr3_aa: CASSSPGQPQHF; j_call: TRBJ1-5; clone_size: few; v_call: TRBV28; d_call: -
cdr3_nt: TGTGCCAGCAGTCCCGCGTTAGCGGTGTACAATGAGCAGTTCTTC; cdr3_aa: CASSPALAVYNEQFF; j_call: TRBJ2-1; clone_size: -; v_call: TRBV6-5; d_call: -
cdr3_nt: TGTGCCAGCAGTTACTGGCTAGGGGTCACCGGGGAGCTGTTTTTT; cdr3_aa: CASSYWLGVTGELFF; j_call: TRBJ2-2; clone_size: -; v_call: TRBV6-5; d_call: -
cdr3_nt: TGTGCCAGCTCGCAAAAGGGGGCACACGAGCAGTACTTC; cdr3_aa: CASSQKGAHEQYF; j_call: TRBJ2-7; clone_size: -; v_call: TRBV18; d_call: TRBD1
cdr3_nt: TGCGCCAGCAGCTTGTCTGGCGGGAGGAACAATGAGCAGTTCTTC; cdr3_aa: CASSLSGGRNNEQFF; j_call: TRBJ2-1; clone_size: -; v_call: TRBV5-1; d_call: TRBD2
cdr3_nt: TGTGCCAGCAGTCCCGGGGGGGGCTACAATGAGCAGTTCTTC; cdr3_aa: CASSPGGGYNEQFF; j_call: TRBJ2-1; clone_size: -; v_call: TRBV6-5; d_call: TRBD2
cdr3_nt: TGTGCCAGCAGCGCGGGACAGGGGTTTTTTTACGAGCAGTACTTC; cdr3_aa: CASSAGQGFFYEQYF; j_call: TRBJ2-7; clone_size: once; v_call: TRBV9; d_call: TRBD1
cdr3_nt: TGTGCCAGCAGTTTCTGGGGGGGTTCCTACAATGAGCAGTTCTTC; cdr3_aa: CASSFWGGSYNEQFF; j_call: TRBJ2-1; clone_size: -; v_call: TRBV28; d_call: TRBD2
cdr3_nt: TGCGCCAGCAGCCAATTCAGATACTACAATGAGCAGTTCTTC; cdr3_aa: CASSQFRYYNEQFF; j_call: TRBJ2-1; clone_size: -; v_call: TRBV4-1; d_call: -
cdr3_nt: TGTGCCAGCAGTTTCAGCTATAATTCACCCCTCCACTTT; cdr3_aa: CASSFSYNSPLHF; j_call: TRBJ1-6; clone_size: -; v_call: TRBV27; d_call: -
cdr3_nt: TGTGCCAGCAGCTTCGGAAATGCGCGGAGCTCCTACGAGCAGTACTTC; cdr3_aa: CASSFGNARSSYEQYF; j_call: TRBJ2-7; clone_size: -; v_call: TRBV27; d_call: -
cdr3_nt: TGTGCCACCAGTGATGCCGGACAGGGTGGGTTCCCCTTCAATGAGCAGTTCTTC; cdr3_aa: CATSDAGQGGFPFNEQFF; j_call: TRBJ2-1; clone_size: -; v_call: TRBV24-1; d_call: TRBD1
cdr3_nt: TGTGCCAGCTCACCCGAGCGGGAGGGGACCAATGAGCAGTTCTTC; cdr3_aa: CASSPEREGTNEQFF; j_call: TRBJ2-1; clone_size: once; v_call: TRBV18; d_call: TRBD2
cdr3_nt: TGTGCCAGCACTTTTGGGGAGGGTTGTACACATACGCAGTATTTT; cdr3_aa: CASTFGEGCTHTQYF; j_call: TRBJ2-3; clone_size: -; v_call: TRBV21-1; d_call: -
cdr3_nt: TGTGCCAGCAGTTTCGATAGTAATCAGCCCCAGCATTTT; cdr3_aa: CASSFDSNQPQHF; j_call: TRBJ1-5; clone_size: once; v_call: TRBV12-3/TRBV12-4; d_call: -
cdr3_nt: TGTGCCAGCAGCCAAGGAATGGGGGCGGCAGATACGCAGTATTTT; cdr3_aa: CASSQGMGAADTQYF; j_call: TRBJ2-3; clone_size: -; v_call: TRBV3-1/TRBV3-2; d_call: -
cdr3_nt: TGTGCCAGCAGCATGTCCGACAGGAGCTACACCTTC; cdr3_aa: CASSMSDRSYTF; j_call: TRBJ1-2; clone_size: -; v_call: TRBV28; d_call: -
cdr3_nt: TGTGCCAGCTCACTTGGGGTTAGACAGGAGAGCTCCTACAATGAGCAGTTCTTC; cdr3_aa: CASSLGVRQESSYNEQFF; j_call: TRBJ2-1; clone_size: -; v_call: TRBV18; d_call: -
cdr3_nt: TGTGCCAGCCTGGACAAGGTGTCTTACAATGAGCAGTTCTTC; cdr3_aa: CASLDKVSYNEQFF; j_call: TRBJ2-1; clone_size: -; v_call: TRBV28; d_call: -
cdr3_nt: TGTGCCAGTAGTCCTCTAGCGGGGGGGTACAATGAGCAGTTCTTC; cdr3_aa: CASSPLAGGYNEQFF; j_call: TRBJ2-1; clone_size: -; v_call: TRBV19; d_call: TRBD2
cdr3_nt: TGTGCCAGCTCAACCGGTAGACAGGGGGCCTACGAGCAGTACTTC; cdr3_aa: CASSTGRQGAYEQYF; j_call: TRBJ2-7; clone_size: -; v_call: TRBV18; d_call: TRBD1
cdr3_nt: TGTGCCAGCAGCCCTGACAGGGCCCCCTCCTACGAGCAGTACTTC; cdr3_aa: CASSPDRAPSYEQYF; j_call: TRBJ2-7; clone_size: few; v_call: TRBV11-2; d_call: TRBD1
cdr3_nt: TGTGCCAGCAGCTTGAACAGGGCGGGCAATCAGCCCCAGCATTTT; cdr3_aa: CASSLNRAGNQPQHF; j_call: TRBJ1-5; clone_size: -; v_call: TRBV5-6; d_call: -
cdr3_nt: TGTGCCAGCAGCTTAGGAGCAGGGGGCGCGTATGGCTACACCTTC; cdr3_aa: CASSLGAGGAYGYTF; j_call: TRBJ1-2; clone_size: -; v_call: TRBV7-9; d_call: TRBD1
cdr3_nt: TGCGCCAGCAGCTCGGGGACAGCTGGAAATTCACCCCTCCACTTT; cdr3_aa: CASSSGTAGNSPLHF; j_call: TRBJ1-6; clone_size: -; v_call: TRBV5-1; d_call: TRBD1
cdr3_nt: TGTGCCAGCAGCCCCGAGGCGGGAGTGGGCAATGAGCAGTTCTTC; cdr3_aa: CASSPEAGVGNEQFF; j_call: TRBJ2-1; clone_size: -; v_call: TRBV11-1; d_call: TRBD2
cdr3_nt: TGTGCCAGTAGTATATCGTCAGGTGGATTTTCACCCCTCCACTTT; cdr3_aa: CASSISSGGFSPLHF; j_call: TRBJ1-6; clone_size: -; v_call: TRBV19; d_call: -
cdr3_nt: TGTGCCACCAGTGATCCACATAGGACAGGTCAAGAGACCCAGTACTTC; cdr3_aa: CATSDPHRTGQETQYF; j_call: TRBJ2-5; clone_size: -; v_call: TRBV24-1; d_call: TRBD1
cdr3_nt: TGCGCCAGCGGAATGACAGGGTCGAACACTGAAGCTTTCTTT; cdr3_aa: CASGMTGSNTEAFF; j_call: TRBJ1-1; clone_size: -; v_call: TRBV5-1; d_call: TRBD1
cdr3_nt: TGTGCCAGCGATACAGGGTGGCACTATGGCTACACCTTC; cdr3_aa: CASDTGWHYGYTF; j_call: TRBJ1-2; clone_size: -; v_call: TRBV6-5; d_call: -
cdr3_nt: TGCGCCAGCAGCATACAGGGGACCGGGGAGCTGTTTTTT; cdr3_aa: CASSIQGTGELFF; j_call: TRBJ2-2; clone_size: -; v_call: TRBV5-1; d_call: TRBD1
cdr3_nt: TGTGCCAGCAGCTTGGGGACAGGGGAGGACGAGCAGTACTTC; cdr3_aa: CASSLGTGEDEQYF; j_call: TRBJ2-7; clone_size: -; v_call: TRBV11-2; d_call: TRBD1